What follows are 4 T cell receptor beta chains derived from one specimen sequenced in a study of T cells in tuberculosis. Produced via immunoSEQ multiplex PCR; TCRdb's table is partial and in-frame only. Of tens of thousands of clones listed, around 94% are singletons. The sample taken for sequencing was PBMCs. The receptors stem from a donor aged 10 to 29 with latent tuberculosis or without tuberculosis infection. Some clones in this sample may be carry-over from other donors' samples.

Details on this clone: The sample has other DNA sequences that encode this CDR3 too. This chain joins TRBV11-2 and TRBJ2-1; D uncertain. The germline V and J ends were trimmed by 1 base and 5 bases, with 3 bases remaining between them. The germline CDR1 and CDR2 sequences are SGHAT and FQNNGV. The CDR3 is 12 residues long. CDR3 sequence (DNA): TGTGCCAGCAGCTTAGGAGACAATGAGCAGTTCTTC. It yields the protein CASSLGDNEQFF.

The J gene is TRBJ2-3, the V gene TRBV7-2, with 8 bases identical to TRBD2. The length of the CDR3 is 16 residues. The V and J ends lost 1 base and 2 bases, in that order; junction bases with no gene match: 5. CDR1 is SGHTA and CDR2 is FQGNSA in the germline V gene. CDR3 DNA: TGTGCCAGCAGCTTAGGAAGCGGGAGAATCACAGATACGCAGTATTTT. Protein sequence: CASSLGSGRITDTQYF.

The chain uses TRBV5-1 and TRBJ2-4; 7 nucleotides agree with TRBD1. V was pared by 2 bases and J by 0 bases, with 2 bases of the junction left unmatched. This CDR3 has 15 amino acids. The germline V gene encodes CDR1 SGHRS and CDR2 YFSETQ. CDR3 region: CASSLEGAAKNIQYF. The CDR3 DNA follows: TGCGCCAGCAGCTTAGAGGGGGCAGCCAAAAACATTCAGTACTTC.

The chain couples TRBV20-1 to TRBJ2-5; TRBD2 aligns across 7 bases. V lost 6 bases to trimming and J lost 3 bases; unmatched junction nucleotides: 1. CDR1 is DFQATT and CDR2 is SNEGSKA in the germline V gene (reference sequence). The CDR3 runs 11 residues. The CDR3 bases are TGCAGTGCCGCGGGAGAAGAGACCCAGTACTTC. Its protein is CSAAGEETQYF.